The next 14 T cell receptor beta chains were all read from a single sample in a study of shared clonotypes between healthy human individuals. Repertoires were generated with immunoSEQ multiplex PCR, while TCRdb's copy carries only in-frame clones and drops some. This sample carries some 2,400,000 clones, 95% of them seen once, and the ten largest clones take approximately 0.13%. The specimen sequenced was naive CD4+ T cells sorted from blood. Subset here: CD45RA+ positively selected. The receptor source for this set is a man between 18 and 29 years old in good health.

CDR3 region: CASDLGQGGNQPQHF. CDR3 nucleotide sequence: TGTGCCAGTGACTTGGGACAGGGAGGCAATCAGCCCCAGCATTTT. This chain uses TRBV28 with TRBJ1-5; 9 bases agree with TRBD1. The germline V gene has CDR1 MDHEN and CDR2 SYDVKM. The V gene end was trimmed by 9 bases and the J gene end by 2 bases; junction bases not matched to a gene: 8. The CDR3 loop spans 15 amino acids.

As DNA, the CDR3 is TGTGCCAGCAGCACGGACGTACCTAGCACAGATACGCAGTATTTT. This gives the protein CASSTDVPSTDTQYF. The chain links TRBV7-2 to TRBJ2-3; D unclear. Germline V gene lookup returns CDR1 SGHTA and CDR2 FQGNSA. The CDR3 runs to 15 residues. The V gene lost 5 bases and the J gene lost 0 bases, with 12 bases spanning the gap. Supplemented by reference TRBV7-2 and TRBJ2-3, the full variable domain reads GAGVSQSPSNKVTEKGKDVELRCDPISGHTALYWYRQSLGQGLEFLIYFQGNSAPDKSGLPSDRFSAERTGGSVSTLTIQRTQQEDSAVYLCASSTDVPSTDTQYFGPGTRLTVL.

V and J are TRBV7-6 and TRBJ2-3, with TRBD2 identical over 9 bases. Germline V gene sequence: CDR1 SGHVS, CDR2 FNYEAQ. Trimming removed 1 base from V and 4 bases from J; junction bases left unmatched: 6. There are 16 residues in the CDR3. CDR3 sequence reads: CASSLVGGGAPDTQYF. The CDR3 bases are TGTGCCAGCAGCTTAGTTGGCGGGGGGGCACCAGATACGCAGTATTTT.

The chain has TRBV13 and TRBJ2-1; tentative D call: TRBD1 (5 bases). Trimming shortened V by 4 bases and J by 0 bases, and 10 bases separated the two germline ends. The CDR3 sequence is 15 residues long. Germline assignment: CDR1 PRHDT and CDR2 FYEKMQ (reference sequence). DNA of the CDR3: TGTGCCAGCAGCTGGAGACAGAGCTCCTACAATGAGCAGTTCTTC. It yields the protein CASSWRQSSYNEQFF. The whole variable domain, filled in from reference TRBV13 and TRBJ2-1, reads AAGVIQSPRHLIKEKRETATLKCYPIPRHDTVYWYQQGPGQDPQFLISFYEKMQSDKGSIPDRFSAQQFSDYHSELNMSSLELGDSALYFCASSWRQSSYNEQFFGPGTRLTVL.

As concerns this clone: The sample holds other DNA sequences that translate to the same CDR3. The CDR3 here is CAWSVGGGAETQYF. DNA of the CDR3: TGTGCCTGGAGCGTAGGGGGGGGAGCGGAGACCCAGTACTTC. The chain couples TRBV30 to TRBJ2-5; D is possibly TRBD2 (7 bases). The CDR3 sequence is 14 residues long. Germline-derived CDR1 and CDR2 are GTSNPN and SVGIG (reference sequence). Trimming took 3 bases from V and 5 from J, leaving 16 bases between them.

J is TRBJ1-4 and V is TRBV2; D is unresolved. This CDR3 comprises 14 residues. CDR1 is SNHLY, CDR2 FYNNEI, per germline. The germline V and J ends were trimmed by 6 bases and 3 bases, with 11 bases remaining between them. CDR3 nucleotides: TGTGCCAGCAGGGTTCAGAGTCCTAATGAAAAACTGTTTTTT. It is translated as CASRVQSPNEKLFF. Combining the CDR3 with reference TRBV2 and TRBJ1-4 gives the whole variable domain EPEVTQTPSHQVTQMGQEVILRCVPISNHLYFYWYRQILGQKVEFLVSFYNNEISEKSEIFDDQFSVERPDGSNFTLKIRSTKLEDSAMYFCASRVQSPNEKLFFGSGTQLSVL.

V gene TRBV5-6 combines with J gene TRBJ2-2; D might be TRBD2 (6 bases). Trimming left V 2 bases short and J 3 bases short, with 14 bases between. The CDR3 runs 16 residues. The germline V gene encodes CDR1 SGHDT and CDR2 YYEEEE. CDR3 sequence (DNA): TGTGCCAGCAGCTTTTGGGACTCATCCTACACCGGGGAGCTGTTTTTT. It translates to CASSFWDSSYTGELFF.

The chain carries TRBV29-1 and TRBJ1-4; D might be TRBD1 (6 bases). The V end was cut by 4 bases, the J end by 10 bases, with 19 bases between. Germline CDR1 is SQVTM and CDR2 is ANQGSEA. This CDR3 has 14 amino acids. In DNA, the CDR3 is TGCAGCGTTGTTTTACAGGGAAGAGCGGGAAAACTGTTTTTT. Translating it yields CSVVLQGRAGKLFF.

This sequence joins TRBV5-6 and TRBJ2-2; D is unresolved. CDR3 length: 13 amino acids. Trimming shortened V by 4 bases and J by 8 bases, and 12 bases separated the two germline ends. Germline loops: CDR1 SGHDT, CDR2 YYEEEE. Written as DNA, the CDR3 is TGTGCCAGCAGCCCGGGTGGGCCGGGGGAGCTGTTTTTT. Translated: CASSPGGPGELFF.

This clone was picked up one time. V is TRBV4-1 and J is TRBJ2-2; the match to TRBD2 covers 8 bases. Germline trimming cut 4 bases from V and 3 bases from J; bases unmatched to any gene: 4. This CDR3 is 15 amino acids long. CDR1 and CDR2 (germline): MGHRA, YSYEKL. The CDR3 DNA is TGCGCCAGCAGCCCCAGCGGGAGCTACACCGGGGAGCTGTTTTTT. Protein product: CASSPSGSYTGELFF.

The gene calls are TRBV6-5 and TRBJ2-7; D remains unclear. Looked up from germline, CDR1 is MNHEY and CDR2 is SVGAGI. The V and J ends lost 5 bases and 7 bases respectively, with 9 bases between them. The length of the CDR3 is 11 residues. The CDR3 DNA reads as TGTGCCAGCAGTACCGCTCGGGAGCAGTACTTC. Protein sequence: CASSTAREQYF.

In its sample, this clone was seen once. CDR3 nucleotide sequence: TGTGCCAGCTCACCACTCGAGACACATTACAATGAGCAGTTCTTC. It encodes CASSPLETHYNEQFF. The chain combines TRBV18 with TRBJ2-1; unclear D gene. The ends were cut back, 1 base at V and 4 bases at J, with 11 bases in the middle. The CDR3 is 15 amino acids. Germline loops: CDR1 KGHSH, CDR2 LQKENI.

This clone was counted a single time. The chain has TRBV4-3 and TRBJ1-5; the D gene is possibly TRBD1 (5 bases). V lost 2 bases to trimming and J lost 4 bases, with 6 bases between them. The V gene's germline CDR1 is LGHNA and CDR2 YSLEER. This CDR3 is 13 amino acids long. Written as DNA, the CDR3 is TGCGCCAGCAGCCAACGACAGAATCAGCCCCAGCATTTT. Translated: CASSQRQNQPQHF.

This sequence joins TRBV28 and TRBJ1-2; the D gene is possibly TRBD1 (6 bases). Trimming shortened V by 5 bases and J by 4 bases, and 17 bases separated the two germline ends. This CDR3 contains 15 residues. Germline loops: CDR1 MDHEN, CDR2 SYDVKM. The CDR3 bases are TGTGCCAGCAGTCTCCCGGGGGCGGGCTTCTATGGCTACACCTTC. Amino acid sequence: CASSLPGAGFYGYTF.